Below, one T cell receptor beta chain is given with its context. Its antigen is undetermined. With 6 bases clipped from V and 6 bases from J, the junction kept 13 bases outside the gene matches. The CDR3 is made up of 16 amino acids. CDR1 and CDR2 (germline): MDHEN, SYDVKM. TCRdb's table, derived via immunoSEQ multiplex PCR, lists solely in-frame clones and lacks some. Of 150,000 to 200,000 clones listed, more than 80% were seen once; the top ten hold 3% to 5%. The sample belongs to a study of T cell responses to AZD1222 COVID-19 vaccine. Study-level findings and limits: The sample set comprised mostly white British donors with more females, and clonal diversity was possibly underestimated. In the spike-specific TCR repertoire, nearly half reportedly target unmutated variant regions.

The sequence derives from an adult in good health. This specimen was peripheral blood, taken on day 0 of AZD1222 vaccination. The V call is TRBV28, the J call TRBJ1-2, with 10 bases fitting TRBD1. The CDR3 loop reads CASRTPGQGFSDGYTF. DNA of the CDR3: TGTGCCAGCAGGACCCCGGGACAGGGGTTTTCGGATGGCTACACCTTC.